This is a list of T cell receptor beta chains from one sample in a study of regulatory T cells in long-lasting Graves disease. TCRdb fed the multiplex PCR reads into MiXCR, producing one record per CDR3 protein. The data contain approximately 400,000 distinct CDR3 sequences, more than 13% of them seen just once; the ten biggest clones take up approximately 16%. These records were also assigned to another study, of T cells in Graves' hyperthyroidism and ophthalmopathy.

Sequencing used peripheral blood mononuclear cells (PBMCs), obtained at new diagnosis, from a patient treated with antithyroid drugs. These receptors originate from a woman under 40 with Graves disease. Both conserved end residues are part of each CDR3. D genes are given only for firm matches. Clone size is stated in some rows and not others, as once, few, many or a class when expanded.

TRBJ2-1	TRBD2	TRBV5-8	many	CASSSVTGGPVPNEQFF	TGTGCCAGCAGCTCCGTCACGGGAGGGCCCGTTCCCAATGAGCAGTTCTTC
TRBJ2-3	TRBD2	TRBV2	many	CASSEFSLAGSPGNTQYF	TGTGCCAGCAGTGAATTTAGTCTAGCGGGAAGTCCAGGAAATACGCAGTATTTT
TRBJ2-2	.	TRBV7-8	many	CASSPRGSTNTGELFF	TGTGCCAGCAGCCCGAGGGGAAGTACGAACACCGGGGAGCTGTTTTTT
TRBJ2-1	.	TRBV24-1	many	CAIQWGNEQFF	TGTGCCATCCAATGGGGCAATGAGCAGTTCTTC
TRBJ2-4	.	TRBV28	many	CASSLEGAAKNIQYF	TGTGCCAGCAGTTTGGAGGGAGCGGCCAAAAACATTCAGTACTTC
TRBJ2-2	TRBD2	TRBV28	many	CASSQGLAGARGELFF	TGTGCCAGCAGTCAGGGACTAGCGGGAGCTCGCGGGGAGCTGTTTTTT
TRBJ2-7	.	TRBV28	many	CASSLVGDAYEQYF	TGTGCCAGCAGTTTAGTAGGGGACGCCTACGAGCAGTACTTC
TRBJ1-2	.	TRBV28	.	CASSLYRGGQVYGYTF	TGTGCCAGCAGTTTATACCGAGGGGGGCAGGTCTATGGCTACACCTTC
TRBJ2-1	TRBD2	TRBV18	many	CASSPWTSEGNEQFF	TGTGCCAGCTCACCTTGGACTAGCGAAGGGAATGAGCAGTTCTTC
TRBJ1-5	.	TRBV24-1	.	CATSTVERQLGQHF	TGTGCCACCAGCACAGTCGAGAGACAACTCGGCCAGCATTTT
TRBJ1-4	TRBD1	TRBV2	.	CASKVDRRPEKLFF	TGTGCCAGCAAGGTGGACAGGAGGCCGGAAAAACTGTTTTTT
TRBJ1-2	.	TRBV2	many	CARQGQGSNGYTF	TGTGCCAGGCAGGGTCAAGGGTCGAATGGCTACACCTTC